This T cell receptor (beta chain) came from a study of regulatory T cells in long-lasting Graves disease. Study-wide points: Persistent patients shared more public clonotypes (about 2,700) than new patients (just under 1,000). Newly diagnosed patients had higher TCR diversity than persistent Graves' patients did. Persistent disease favored TRBV28, TRBJ1-2 and TRBJ2-5.

Germline assignment: CDR1 MNHNS and CDR2 SASEGT. There are 14 residues in the CDR3. Trimming shortened V by 6 bases and J by 6 bases, and 15 bases separated the two germline ends. iRepertoire HTBI primers and Arm-PCR of CDR3 regions built TCR beta libraries. TCRdb re-derived calls from the multiplex PCR reads in MiXCR, one entry per CDR3 protein. The sample lists around 450,000 distinct CDR3 sequences; 20% to 25% were seen once. Ten or more counts support this clonotype. The antigen is undetermined. Noted time point: persistent/refractory GD, antithyroid drugs over 5 years with positive TRAb. Extracted PBMC RNA gave rise to the TCR library.

The sequencing used peripheral blood mononuclear cells (PBMCs), collected when the disease was refractory, from a patient treated with antithyroid drugs. The TCR was taken from a female donor with Graves disease. V gene TRBV6-1 combines with J gene TRBJ1-5; tentatively, D is TRBD1 (5 bases). The CDR3 bases are TGTGCCAGCAGAGCCTCAGGGAAAGGTCAGCCCCAGCATTTT. Translated: CASRASGKGQPQHF.